This T cell receptor beta chain was captured in a study of CD8 T cells in Susac syndrome. Sequencing of TCR beta was performed on blood CD8+ T cells and on blood CD4+ T cells. About 0.5 to 1 ug RNA was reverse transcribed with random hexamers. TCRdb processed the immunoSEQ multiplex PCR reads anew with MiXCR; each CDR3 protein has one entry. The sample consists of fewer than 90,000 distinct CDR3 sequences, approximately 95% of them appearing once. The sequence derives from a human donor with Susac syndrome. Sequencing was performed on CD8+ T cells from PBMCs.

This CDR3 is CSVGTANTGELFF. The CDR3 nucleotides are TGCAGCGTGGGGACAGCGAACACCGGGGAGCTGTTTTTT. This rearrangement joins TRBV29-1 to TRBJ2-2, with 7 bases fitting TRBD1. Trimming cost V 6 bases and J 0 bases; bases outside gene matches: 1. CDR3 length: 13 amino acids. Germline loops: CDR1 SQVTM, CDR2 ANQGSEA.